The 30 T cell receptor beta chains below come from one sample, sequenced in a study of shared clonotypes between healthy human individuals. Data came from immunoSEQ multiplex PCR; TCRdb stores just in-frame clones and leaves some out. The table includes over 2 million clones, 85% to 95% detected once. The naive CD8 subset, CD45RO-negative cells positively selected for CCR7, excluded terminally differentiated effector memory CD45RA+ cells. The sample taken for sequencing was naive CD8+ T cells sorted from blood. The receptors were gathered from a man in his late teens or twenties in good health.

The chain uses TRBV5-4 and TRBJ2-3; 7 bases match TRBD1. The CDR3 runs to 15 residues. After removal of 1 base from V and 3 bases from J, the junction contained 5 bases not matched to a gene. The germline CDR1 and CDR2 sequences are SGHNT and YYREEE (reference sequence). DNA of the CDR3: TGTGCCAGCAGCTTGAAGGGCAGGGGGACAGATACGCAGTATTTT. It encodes CASSLKGRGTDTQYF.

The V and J genes are TRBV27 and TRBJ2-3; tentatively, D is TRBD2 (6 bases). V lost 2 bases and J lost 0, with 9 bases in between. CDR3 length equals 15 residues. CDR1 and CDR2 (germline): MNHEY, SMNVEV (reference sequence). The CDR3 DNA reads TGTGCCAGCAGTTTAGTAGCGGTGAGCACAGATACGCAGTATTTT. It is translated as CASSLVAVSTDTQYF.

J is TRBJ2-1 and V is TRBV5-4; tentatively, D is TRBD1 (6 bases). Trimming removed 4 bases from V and 0 bases from J, with 11 bases in between. Looked up from germline, CDR1 is SGHNT and CDR2 is YYREEE (reference sequence). The CDR3 runs to 15 residues. As DNA, the CDR3 is TGTGCCAGCAGCCCAGGGGTCTCCTCCTACAATGAGCAGTTCTTC. Its translation: CASSPGVSSYNEQFF.

The rearrangement joins TRBV30 to TRBJ1-2; D is perhaps TRBD1 (5 bases). CDR3 length equals 15 residues. Deletions cut 0 bases from V and 6 bases from J, with 17 bases between. Germline V gives CDR1 GTSNPN, CDR2 SVGIG (reference sequence). CDR3 protein: CAWSVMGEGLDGYTF. The DNA of the CDR3 is TGTGCCTGGAGTGTAATGGGGGAGGGATTGGATGGCTACACCTTC.

This CDR3 reads CASSQEKPQKETQYF. For the CDR3, the DNA is TGTGCCAGCAGCCAAGAAAAACCACAGAAGGAGACCCAGTACTTC. The V gene is TRBV14, the J gene TRBJ2-5; D is undetermined. CDR1 and CDR2 from the germline V gene are SGHDN and FVKESK. V lost 0 bases, J lost 5 bases, and 13 bases lay in between. There are 15 residues in the CDR3.

With respect to this clone: The same CDR3 can be traced to other DNA sequences in this sample. This chain uses TRBV9 with TRBJ2-7; 7 bases align to TRBD2. V trimming: 2 bases; J trimming: 1 base; junction bases outside the gene matches: 0. This CDR3 region has 13 residues. Germline CDR1 SGDLS, CDR2 YYNGEE. The CDR3 sequence is CASSVGGSYEQYF. CDR3 bases: TGTGCCAGCAGCGTGGGAGGGTCCTACGAGCAGTACTTC. The whole variable domain, filled in from reference TRBV9 and TRBJ2-7, reads DSGVTQTPKHLITATGQRVTLRCSPRSGDLSVYWYQQSLDQGLQFLIQYYNGEERAKGNILERFSAQQFPDLHSELNLSSLELGDSALYFCASSVGGSYEQYFGPGTRLTVT.

Here the CDR3 reads CASSQGGEGEKLFF. For the CDR3, the DNA is TGCGCCAGCAGCCAAGGAGGGGAAGGGGAAAAACTGTTTTTT. V is TRBV4-3 and J is TRBJ1-4; possible D gene TRBD1, 5 bases. CDR3 length: 14 residues. The V gene's germline CDR1 is LGHNA and CDR2 YSLEER. Trimming stripped 1 base from V and 8 bases from J, with 11 bases between.

This clone was recorded once. This chain uses TRBV28 with TRBJ2-2, with 7 bases identical to TRBD1. J was trimmed by 6 bases and V by 5 bases; bases with no gene match: 6. The CDR3 is 14 residues long. Per the germline V gene, CDR1 is MDHEN and CDR2 is SYDVKM. This chain's CDR3 is CASSLIQGAGELFF. CDR3 bases: TGTGCCAGCAGTCTTATCCAGGGGGCCGGGGAGCTGTTTTTT.

The rearrangement links TRBV7-9 to TRBJ2-3, with D possibly matching TRBD1 (6 bases). Looked up from germline, CDR1 is SEHNR and CDR2 is FQNEAQ (reference sequence). The V and J ends lost 8 bases and 12 bases respectively, with 21 bases between them. CDR3 size: 13 residues. CDR3 nucleotides: TGTGCCAGCCTCTACGAGGGGGACCCCAGTCAGTATTTT. Translating it yields CASLYEGDPSQYF.

The V call is TRBV9, the J call TRBJ2-3, with 7 positions matching TRBD1. Germline CDR1 reads SGDLS; CDR2 reads YYNGEE. V was pared by 3 bases and J by 1 base, with 5 bases of the junction left unmatched. This CDR3 is 15 amino acids long. The CDR3, as DNA: TGTGCCAGCAGCGAGGGGGCCGCGGGCACAGATACGCAGTATTTT. It is translated as CASSEGAAGTDTQYF.

V and J are TRBV6-1 and TRBJ1-6; D gene ambiguous. V dropped 2 bases and J dropped 8 bases, with 13 bases sitting between them. CDR1 and CDR2 (germline): MNHNS, SASEGT. There are 15 residues in the CDR3. CDR3 in amino acids: CASSEFQDSYSPLHF. The DNA of the CDR3 is TGTGCCAGCAGTGAATTTCAGGATTCTTATTCACCCCTCCACTTT.

As concerns this clone: Different DNA sequences within this sample yield the same CDR3. The CDR3 bases are TGTGCCTGGAGTGTTACAGGGGGTAATGAAAAACTGTTTTTT. Its translation: CAWSVTGGNEKLFF. V gene TRBV30 combines with J gene TRBJ1-4, with 8 bases identical to TRBD1. The V segment lost 0 bases and the J segment 4 bases; nucleotides outside the gene matches: 1. This CDR3 is built from 14 residues. Germline CDR1 is GTSNPN and CDR2 is SVGIG (reference sequence).

The chain combines TRBV7-9 with TRBJ1-4; D perhaps matches TRBD1 (5 bases). Germline V gene lookup returns CDR1 SEHNR and CDR2 FQNEAQ (reference sequence). Trimming pared 6 bases from V and 5 bases from J, leaving 16 bases between. CDR3 length equals 15 residues. Here the CDR3 DNA reads TGTGCCAGCAGTTCCGACAGAATGGACAATGAAAAACTGTTTTTT. Translating gives CASSSDRMDNEKLFF.

The gene calls are TRBV7-9 and TRBJ2-7, with 8 nucleotides matching TRBD1. Germline CDR1 SEHNR, CDR2 FQNEAQ (reference sequence). The J segment lost 5 bases and the V segment lost 1 base, leaving 10 bases of the junction unmatched. This CDR3 region has 16 residues. The CDR3 DNA sequence: TGTGCCAGCAGCTTAGAGCCGGGACAGGCCTGGAACGAGCAGTACTTC. It encodes CASSLEPGQAWNEQYF.

Here the CDR3 DNA reads TGTGCCAGCAGTTTTACCGGGGGCGTGCAGCCCCAGCATTTT. Protein product: CASSFTGGVQPQHF. The V call is TRBV27, the J call TRBJ1-5, with D possibly TRBD1 on 6 matching bases. The V and J ends lost 3 bases and 7 bases respectively, with 13 bases between them. The germline V gene encodes CDR1 MNHEY and CDR2 SMNVEV (reference sequence). CDR3 size: 14 residues.

The V and J genes are TRBV6-5 and TRBJ2-6, with 8 bases matching TRBD1. This CDR3 has 15 amino acids. Trimming took 7 bases from V and 2 from J; bases not matched to a gene: 4. Per germline, CDR1 MNHEY and CDR2 SVGAGI. The DNA of the CDR3 is TGTGCCAGCAAAAAACAGGGGGCTGGGGCCAACGTCCTGACTTTC. Protein sequence: CASKKQGAGANVLTF.

This chain uses TRBV5-6 with TRBJ2-7; 9 nucleotides agree with TRBD2. CDR1 is SGHDT and CDR2 is YYEEEE in the germline V gene. This CDR3 comprises 15 residues. The V and J ends lost 0 bases and 3 bases, in that order; junction bases with no gene match: 4. CDR3 in amino acids: CASSLGRTSDYEQYF. For the CDR3, the DNA is TGTGCCAGCAGCTTGGGGCGGACTAGCGACTACGAGCAGTACTTC.

The V and J genes are TRBV10-1 and TRBJ2-7; TRBD1 aligns across 8 bases. The CDR3 runs to 13 residues. Germline assignment: CDR1 WNHNN and CDR2 SYGVQD (reference sequence). V was clipped by 3 bases and J by 6 bases; unmatched bases: 4. The CDR3 DNA follows: TGCGCCAGCAGTGACCCCGGACAGGGCGAGCAGTACTTC. It specifies CASSDPGQGEQYF.

The chain links TRBV6-1 to TRBJ1-6; TRBD1 is a possible D gene (6 bases). This CDR3 spans 13 amino acids. CDR1 and CDR2 (germline): MNHNS, SASEGT. V gave up 7 bases and J gave up 8 bases, with 12 bases separating them. The CDR3 bases are TGTGCCAGCATCGGGGGCACTCATTCACCCCTCCACTTT. It yields the protein CASIGGTHSPLHF.

Regarding this clone: One junction end does not reproduce the germline sequence, and a read error may be involved. V is TRBV10-3 and J is TRBJ1-2; D may be TRBD1 (6 bases). The CDR3 has 14 amino acids. Germline CDR1 is ENHRY and CDR2 is SYGVKD. The CDR3 DNA is TGTGCCGTCAGTGGTGAGCCAGGGGCCTATGGCTACACCTTC. As protein: CAVSGEPGAYGYTF.

V and J are TRBV7-9 and TRBJ1-3; no clear D gene. The CDR3 covers 11 residues. V lost 5 bases, J lost 6 bases, and 5 bases lay in between. CDR1 is SEHNR and CDR2 is FQNEAQ in the germline V gene (reference sequence). CDR3 loop: CASSGPNTIYF. For the CDR3, the DNA is TGTGCCAGCAGCGGACCAAACACCATATATTTT.

V gene TRBV7-9 combines with J gene TRBJ2-1; D unresolved. Trimming pared 3 bases from V and 4 bases from J, leaving 16 bases between. There are 16 residues in the CDR3. Per germline, CDR1 SEHNR and CDR2 FQNEAQ (reference sequence). CDR3 protein: CASSFSAEAFYNEQFF. CDR3 nucleotides: TGTGCCAGCAGCTTCTCGGCCGAAGCTTTTTACAATGAGCAGTTCTTC.

This chain joins TRBV4-1 and TRBJ2-7; D possibly corresponds to TRBD2 (6 bases). The CDR3 is made up of 16 amino acids. CDR1 and CDR2 (germline): MGHRA, YSYEKL. Trimming cost V 0 bases and J 0 bases, with 12 bases left between them. CDR3 region: CASSQDFGSYSYEQYF. CDR3 DNA sequence: TGCGCCAGCAGCCAAGATTTCGGGAGTTACTCCTACGAGCAGTACTTC.

In this sample, this clone turned up once. The chain is built from TRBV15 and TRBJ2-7; 12 positions match TRBD2. CDR3 length: 16 residues. Losses at the gene ends were 0 bases for V and 7 bases for J; bases not matched to a gene: 7. Germline V lookup: CDR1 LNHNV, CDR2 YYDKDF (reference sequence). This chain's CDR3 is CATSRDGLAGGREQYF. CDR3 sequence (DNA): TGTGCCACCAGCAGAGATGGTCTAGCGGGGGGGCGGGAGCAGTACTTC.

The chain's CDR3 is CATSRHGNQETQYF. CDR3 sequence (DNA): TGTGCCACCAGCAGGCACGGGAATCAAGAGACCCAGTACTTC. The chain couples TRBV15 to TRBJ2-5, with D perhaps matching TRBD2 (5 bases). CDR1 LNHNV and CDR2 YYDKDF come from the germline V gene (reference sequence). Trimming left V 3 bases short and J 2 bases short, with 10 bases between. CDR3 length: 14 residues.

The chain recombines TRBV4-3 with TRBJ2-7; 10 nucleotides agree with TRBD1. V was clipped by 3 bases and J by 2 bases; unmatched bases: 7. This CDR3 is built from 16 residues. Germline CDR1 is LGHNA and CDR2 is YSLEER. CDR3 residues: CASSQSGTGVPYEQYF. The CDR3 DNA reads TGCGCCAGCAGCCAGTCCGGGACAGGGGTTCCCTACGAGCAGTACTTC.

This chain joins TRBV10-2 and TRBJ1-5, with 7 nucleotides matching TRBD1. CDR3 length: 17 amino acids. V shed 3 bases and J 0 bases; nucleotides not matched to a gene: 8. The germline gives CDR1 WSHSY, CDR2 SAAADI. The CDR3 reads CASSDPTGTFSNQPQHF. CDR3 nucleotides: TGCGCCAGCAGTGACCCGACAGGGACCTTTAGCAATCAGCCCCAGCATTTT.

This sequence joins TRBV5-4 and TRBJ2-1, with D perhaps given as TRBD1 or TRBD2 (5 bases each). The CDR3 runs to 15 residues. In germline, CDR1 is SGHNT, CDR2 YYREEE (reference sequence). Trimming shortened V by 2 bases and J by 5 bases, and 14 bases separated the two germline ends. CDR3 bases: TGTGCCAGCAGCTTTCCGGGACGAACGCACAATGAGCAGTTCTTC. Its translation is CASSFPGRTHNEQFF.

The chain has TRBV5-4 and TRBJ2-1; D call uncertain. This CDR3 contains 13 residues. Trimming stripped 9 bases from V and 5 bases from J, with 15 bases between. Germline CDR1 is SGHNT and CDR2 is YYREEE (reference sequence). DNA of the CDR3: TGTGCCACCCGCGACGGCGGCCACAATGAGCAGTTCTTC. Its translation is CATRDGGHNEQFF.

The count of this clone is one. The chain links TRBV2 to TRBJ1-2; 7 nucleotides align to TRBD1. This CDR3 has 17 residues. V was pared by 6 bases and J by 0 bases, with 13 bases of the junction left unmatched. Germline V lookup: CDR1 SNHLY, CDR2 FYNNEI. The CDR3 region is CASRASGTASSNYGYTF. DNA of the CDR3: TGTGCCAGCAGGGCCTCCGGGACAGCCAGTTCTAACTATGGCTACACCTTC.